This T cell receptor beta chain appears in the sequencing data of a study of cytomegalovirus exposure and HLA in healthy donors. The CDR3 length is 15 residues. Germline assignment: CDR1 SGHTA and CDR2 FQGNSA. The trim removed 2 bases at V and 7 bases at J, leaving 8 bases unmatched. This table comes from immunoSEQ multiplex PCR, and its TCRdb copy is limited to in-frame clones, with some not included. Of a few hundred thousand clones in the sample, 88% were seen once. This TCR derives from a woman aged 18-29 years in good health and CMV-seronegative. Material: PBMCs. The chain combines TRBV7-2 with TRBJ1-5, with 7 positions matching TRBD1. CDR3 in DNA: TGTGCCAGCAGCTTAATGGAAGGGGGCCCCCAGCCCCAGCATTTT. Translation gives CASSLMEGGPQPQHF.